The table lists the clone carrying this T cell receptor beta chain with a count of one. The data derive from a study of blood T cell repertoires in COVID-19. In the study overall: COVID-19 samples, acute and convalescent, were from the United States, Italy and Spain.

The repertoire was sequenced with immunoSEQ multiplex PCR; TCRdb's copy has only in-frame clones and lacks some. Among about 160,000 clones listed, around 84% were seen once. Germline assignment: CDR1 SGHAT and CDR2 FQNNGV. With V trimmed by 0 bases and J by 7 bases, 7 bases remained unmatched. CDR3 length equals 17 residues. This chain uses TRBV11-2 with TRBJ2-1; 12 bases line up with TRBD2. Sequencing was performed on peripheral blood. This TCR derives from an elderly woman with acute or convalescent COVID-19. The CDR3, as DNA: TGTGCCAGCAGCTTAGATCGACTAGCGGGAGTGCGGAATGAGCAGTTCTTC. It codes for CASSLDRLAGVRNEQFF.